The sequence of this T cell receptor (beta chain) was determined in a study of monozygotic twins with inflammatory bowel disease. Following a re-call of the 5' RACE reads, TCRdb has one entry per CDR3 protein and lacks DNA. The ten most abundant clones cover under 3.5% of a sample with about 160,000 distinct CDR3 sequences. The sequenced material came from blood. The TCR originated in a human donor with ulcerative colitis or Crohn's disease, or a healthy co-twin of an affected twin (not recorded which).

This CDR3 reads CATSDLRGGTYNEQFF. The rearrangement uses TRBV24-1 and TRBJ2-1; TCRdb's D call of TRBD1 is untestable without DNA. CDR1 KGHDR and CDR2 SFDVKD come from the germline V gene. The CDR3 consists of 16 residues.